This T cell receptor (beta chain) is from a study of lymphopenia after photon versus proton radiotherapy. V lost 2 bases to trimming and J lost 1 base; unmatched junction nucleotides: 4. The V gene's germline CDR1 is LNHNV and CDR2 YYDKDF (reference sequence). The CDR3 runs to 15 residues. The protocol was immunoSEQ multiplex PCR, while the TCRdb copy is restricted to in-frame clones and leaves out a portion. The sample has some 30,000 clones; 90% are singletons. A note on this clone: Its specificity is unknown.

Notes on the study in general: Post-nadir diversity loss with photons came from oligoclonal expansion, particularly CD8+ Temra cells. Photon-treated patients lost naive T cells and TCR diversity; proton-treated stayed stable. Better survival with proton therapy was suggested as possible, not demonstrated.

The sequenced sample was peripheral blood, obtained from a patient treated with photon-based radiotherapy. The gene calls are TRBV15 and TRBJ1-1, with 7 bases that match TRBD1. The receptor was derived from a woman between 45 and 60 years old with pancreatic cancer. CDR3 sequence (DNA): TGTGCCACCAGCAGACCGACAGGGTGGAACACTGAAGCTTTCTTT. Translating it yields CATSRPTGWNTEAFF.